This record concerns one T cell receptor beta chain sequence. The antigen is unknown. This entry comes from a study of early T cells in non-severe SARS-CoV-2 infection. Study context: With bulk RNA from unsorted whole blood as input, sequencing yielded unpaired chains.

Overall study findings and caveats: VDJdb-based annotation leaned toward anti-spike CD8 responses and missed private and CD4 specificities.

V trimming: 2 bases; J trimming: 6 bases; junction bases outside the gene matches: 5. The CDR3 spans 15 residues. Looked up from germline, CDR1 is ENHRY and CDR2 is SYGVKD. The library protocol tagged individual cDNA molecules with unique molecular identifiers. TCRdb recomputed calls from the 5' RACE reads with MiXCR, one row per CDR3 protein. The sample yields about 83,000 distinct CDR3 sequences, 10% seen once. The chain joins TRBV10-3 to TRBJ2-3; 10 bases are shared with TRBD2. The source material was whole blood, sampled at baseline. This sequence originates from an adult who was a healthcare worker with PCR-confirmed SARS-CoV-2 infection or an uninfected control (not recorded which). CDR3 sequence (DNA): TGTGCCATCAGTGAGGGGACTAGCGAATCGGATACGCAGTATTTT. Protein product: CAISEGTSESDTQYF.